These 28 T cell receptor beta chains came from one sample sequenced in a study of blood T cell repertoires in COVID-19. Some clones are missing from TCRdb's copy, which holds only in-frame ones; the method was immunoSEQ multiplex PCR. The sample has fewer than 450,000 clones, around 89% seen once. Source material: peripheral blood. The receptors here all came from a woman between 50 and 59 years old with COVID-19, enrolled during active disease.

The chain has TRBV5-4 and TRBJ1-1, with D unresolved. CDR1 and CDR2 from the germline V gene are SGHNT and YYREEE (reference sequence). Trimming pared 1 base from V and 2 bases from J, leaving 3 bases between. This CDR3 contains 12 residues. CDR3: CASSLPNTEAFF. The CDR3 DNA is TGTGCCAGCAGCTTGCCAAACACTGAAGCTTTCTTT.

This clone has a single count. The CDR3 region is CASSYSWRGGPGELFF. In DNA form, the CDR3 reads TGTGCCAGCAGTTACTCGTGGCGGGGGGGCCCCGGGGAGCTGTTTTTT. J is TRBJ2-2 and V is TRBV6-5; TRBD2 matches at 9 bases. Unmatched junction bases numbered 5, after V lost 0 bases and J lost 6 bases. Looked up from germline, CDR1 is MNHEY and CDR2 is SVGAGI. The CDR3 has 16 residues.

Here the CDR3 reads CASSQDGPKLNEKLFF. CDR3 bases: TGCGCCAGCAGCCAAGATGGGCCTAAACTTAATGAAAAACTGTTTTTT. The chain employs TRBV4-1 and TRBJ1-4; the D is unclear. Trimming took 0 bases from V and 4 from J, leaving 12 bases between them. The CDR3 is 16 residues long. Looked up from germline, CDR1 is MGHRA and CDR2 is YSYEKL.

A single count supports this clone. The chain has TRBV18 and TRBJ2-3; maybe TRBD2 (5 bases). The CDR3 is made up of 13 amino acids. Germline V gene data show CDR1 as KGHSH and CDR2 as LQKENI. With 4 bases removed from V and 4 bases from J, the gap between germline ends came to 9 bases. The CDR3 bases are TGTGCCAGCTCACTTGAGGGTGCAGATACGCAGTATTTT. Translation gives CASSLEGADTQYF.

The V and J genes are TRBV7-3 and TRBJ1-3; unclear D gene. This CDR3 has 15 amino acids. V was trimmed by 5 bases and J by 8 bases, leaving 19 bases between them. Germline CDR1 reads SGHTA; CDR2 reads FQGTGA. In DNA, the CDR3 is TGTGCCAGCAGCGCCACCCCAGGAGGAGTGGACACCATATATTTT. This gives the protein CASSATPGGVDTIYF.

The rearrangement joins TRBV20-1 to TRBJ2-5, with a possible D match to TRBD2 (6 bases). The V and J ends lost 3 bases and 1 base respectively, with 12 bases between them. Germline CDR1 is DFQATT and CDR2 is SNEGSKA (reference sequence). The CDR3 runs 14 residues. CDR3 nucleotides: TGCAGTGCTAGTGTGCGGGGCCCCCAAGAGACCCAGTACTTC. This codes for CSASVRGPQETQYF.

The chain joins TRBV7-2 to TRBJ2-1; 8 bases are a match to TRBD1. Germline V gene lookup returns CDR1 SGHTA and CDR2 FQGNSA. V shed 5 bases, J shed 7 bases, and the junction held 4 bases outside the gene matches. The CDR3 totals 13 residues. CDR3 protein: CASSRTGTNEQFF. The CDR3 DNA is TGTGCCAGCAGCCGGACAGGGACAAATGAGCAGTTCTTC.

The chain combines TRBV10-1 with TRBJ1-6; D not resolved. Trimming took 5 bases from V and 14 from J, leaving 22 bases between them. The CDR3 totals 15 residues. Looked up from germline, CDR1 is WNHNN and CDR2 is SYGVQD (reference sequence). This chain's CDR3 is CASSPYVTPLMALHF. CDR3 DNA sequence: TGCGCCAGCAGTCCCTACGTAACGCCGCTGATGGCCCTCCACTTT.

The V gene is TRBV5-5, the J gene TRBJ1-2; D is unclear. The CDR3 is 15 amino acids. Trimming removed 0 bases at V and 8 bases at J, with 17 bases between. Germline V gene lookup returns CDR1 SGHKS and CDR2 YYEKEE (reference sequence). Written as DNA, the CDR3 is TGTGCCAGCAGCTTGGACGGGGAACCCCTCCGCGGCTACACCTTC. Protein sequence: CASSLDGEPLRGYTF.

Only one count was recorded for this clone. The rearrangement joins TRBV21-1 to TRBJ1-1; the D segment call TRBD1 is taken from the table without a DNA check. TRBV21-1 is annotated as a pseudogene. This CDR3 spans 15 amino acids. The DNA of the CDR3 is TGTGCCAGCAGCGCGCAGGGACAGTTGGCGGGAGAAGCTTTCTTT. Amino acid sequence: CASSAQGQLAGEAFF.

The genes are TRBV30 and TRBJ1-4; D is possibly TRBD1 (6 bases). V gave up 3 bases and J gave up 1 base, with 15 bases separating them. The CDR3 runs to 16 residues. Germline assignment: CDR1 GTSNPN and CDR2 SVGIG (reference sequence). This CDR3 is CAWSRGASITNEKLFF. CDR3 sequence (DNA): TGTGCCTGGAGCCGGGGGGCCTCGATAACTAATGAAAAACTGTTTTTT.

The V and J genes are TRBV3-1 (or the pseudogene TRBV3-2) and TRBJ1-1; D not certain. This CDR3 has 15 amino acids. The germline gives CDR1 LGHDT, CDR2 YNNKEL (reference sequence). V lost 4 bases, J lost 4 bases, and 16 bases lay in between. CDR3 DNA sequence: TGTGCCAGCAGCCTCTATCAGGAGGAAGGCACTGAAGCTTTCTTT. Translation: CASSLYQEEGTEAFF.

V and J are TRBV19 and TRBJ1-3; no firm D call. Germline V gene lookup returns CDR1 LNHDA and CDR2 SQIVND (reference sequence). The CDR3 totals 16 residues. V was shortened by 6 bases and J by 4 bases, with 19 bases between the two germline ends. In DNA, the CDR3 is TGTGCCAGTAGCCAAGTTGCGGGTTCGGGCGGAAACACCATATATTTT. Amino acid sequence: CASSQVAGSGGNTIYF.

The V call is TRBV3-1 (or the pseudogene TRBV3-2), the J call TRBJ1-2; possibly TRBD1 for D (6 bases). Germline V gene lookup returns CDR1 LGHDT and CDR2 YNNKEL (reference sequence). V lost 1 base and J 3 bases, leaving 12 bases between the germline ends. The CDR3 loop spans 15 amino acids. Here the CDR3 reads CASSQGLQGDYGYTF. CDR3 bases: TGTGCCAGCAGCCAAGGATTACAGGGTGACTATGGCTACACCTTC.

J is TRBJ1-1 and V is TRBV12-3 or TRBV12-4, with D possibly matching TRBD1 (6 bases). CDR3 length: 13 residues. Between the trimmed V and J ends, which lost 3 bases and 4 bases, there was a span of 9 bases. CDR3 DNA: TGTGCCAGCAGTTTTTACAGGGCCACTGAAGCTTTCTTT. Amino acid sequence: CASSFYRATEAFF.

On this clone: Other DNA variants within this sample encode the same CDR3. This chain uses TRBV5-4 with TRBJ2-3; no clear D. The CDR3 totals 12 residues. CDR1 is SGHNT, CDR2 YYREEE, per germline (reference sequence). V shed 4 bases and J shed 2 bases, with 5 bases lying between them. This CDR3 is CASSGLTDTQYF. The CDR3 region has the DNA TGTGCCAGCAGCGGGCTCACAGATACGCAGTATTTT.

This chain joins TRBV6-5 and TRBJ2-1, with TRBD2 matching 12 bases. Germline CDR1 reads MNHEY; CDR2 reads SVGAGI. The CDR3 contains 15 residues. V shed 0 bases and J 8 bases; nucleotides not matched to a gene: 2. The CDR3: CASSYSLAGGDEQFF. The CDR3 DNA sequence: TGTGCCAGCAGTTACTCACTAGCGGGGGGCGATGAGCAGTTCTTC.

The rearrangement joins TRBV10-3 to TRBJ2-6, with 10 bases that match TRBD1. Losses at the gene ends were 7 bases for V and 2 bases for J; bases not matched to a gene: 17. Germline assignment: CDR1 ENHRY and CDR2 SYGVKD. This CDR3 has 20 amino acids. The CDR3 DNA follows: TGTGCCATCACCCCCTCTCCCCGAGGACAGGGGGTCCCTGGGGCCAACGTCCTGACTTTC. It encodes CAITPSPRGQGVPGANVLTF.

The rearrangement joins TRBV5-1 to TRBJ1-1; maybe TRBD1 (6 bases). The CDR3 contains 13 residues. The germline V and J ends were trimmed by 0 bases and 11 bases, with 14 bases remaining between them. CDR1 is SGHRS and CDR2 is YFSETQ in the germline V gene. Written as DNA, the CDR3 is TGCGCCAGCAGCTTGGAAGGCGCGGGGGCCGCTTTCTTT. Translating gives CASSLEGAGAAFF.

The rearrangement links TRBV4-1 to TRBJ1-2, with 7 bases that match TRBD1. V shed 3 bases and J 0 bases; nucleotides not matched to a gene: 4. Looked up from germline, CDR1 is MGHRA and CDR2 is YSYEKL. The CDR3 consists of 15 residues. The CDR3 DNA is TGCGCCAGCAGCCAGGTGACAGGGACTAACTATGGCTACACCTTC. Protein: CASSQVTGTNYGYTF.

This clone has a single count. J is TRBJ2-7 and V is TRBV30; D is uncertain. Trimming took off 1 base at V and 6 bases at J, with 13 bases between the two ends. This CDR3 contains 13 residues. Germline lookup yields CDR1 GTSNPN and CDR2 SVGIG (reference sequence). The chain's CDR3 is CAWSDTEWSEQYF. CDR3 DNA: TGTGCCTGGAGTGACACTGAATGGAGCGAGCAGTACTTC.

The chain has TRBV2 and TRBJ2-7; D perhaps matches TRBD1 (5 bases). From germline, CDR1 is SNHLY and CDR2 FYNNEI. V was cut by 6 bases and J by 3 bases, with 9 bases left in between. This CDR3 comprises 12 residues. The CDR3 sequence is CASRGAHYEQYF. Written as DNA, the CDR3 is TGTGCCAGCAGAGGGGCCCACTACGAGCAGTACTTC.

With regard to this clone: Other DNA sequences of this sample code for an identical CDR3. This chain uses TRBV9 with TRBJ1-1; D not resolved. Between the trimmed V and J ends, which lost 0 bases and 2 bases, there was a span of 5 bases. The length of the CDR3 is 13 residues. Germline CDR1 is SGDLS and CDR2 is YYNGEE. DNA of the CDR3: TGTGCCAGCAGCGTAGCAGGTAACACTGAAGCTTTCTTT. It encodes CASSVAGNTEAFF.

The chain has TRBV3-1 (or the pseudogene TRBV3-2) and TRBJ2-7; weak D call: TRBD2 (6 bases). V dropped 4 bases and J dropped 5 bases, with 6 bases sitting between them. Germline V gene sequence: CDR1 LGHDT, CDR2 YNNKEL (reference sequence). The CDR3 contains 11 residues. CDR3 in amino acids: CASSRRDEQYF. In DNA, the CDR3 is TGTGCCAGCAGCCGGAGGGACGAGCAGTACTTC.

The rearrangement links TRBV5-6 to TRBJ2-4; the D gene is possibly TRBD2 (6 bases). This CDR3 is built from 13 residues. V was clipped by 4 bases and J by 7 bases, with 12 bases between them. Germline CDR1 is SGHDT and CDR2 is YYEEEE. The CDR3 DNA reads as TGTGCCAGCAGCCTCAGACTAGGGAACATTCAGTACTTC. It codes for CASSLRLGNIQYF.

Written as DNA, the CDR3 is TGTGCCAGCAGCTTGGGGTTCGGGAGGAACACTGAAGCTTTCTTT. This gives the protein CASSLGFGRNTEAFF. The V call is TRBV5-4, the J call TRBJ1-1; D not resolved. The CDR3 runs to 15 residues. V lost 0 bases to trimming and J lost 1 base, with 10 bases between them. The V gene's germline CDR1 is SGHNT and CDR2 YYREEE (reference sequence).

The chain joins TRBV27 to TRBJ1-2; 10 bases match TRBD1. The germline V gene has CDR1 MNHEY and CDR2 SMNVEV (reference sequence). The V gene end was trimmed by 6 bases and the J gene end by 8 bases; junction bases not matched to a gene: 15. The CDR3 runs 16 residues. The CDR3 reads CASSYDRGQVQRGYTF. The CDR3, as DNA: TGTGCCAGCAGCTACGACAGGGGGCAGGTACAACGCGGCTACACCTTC.

The CDR3 here is CASSQTRGPGTQYF. The CDR3 DNA reads TGCGCCAGCAGCCAAACCAGGGGGCCTGGGACCCAGTACTTC. This sequence joins TRBV4-1 and TRBJ2-5, with TRBD1 matching 8 bases. J was trimmed by 7 bases and V by 2 bases; bases with no gene match: 6. The CDR3 loop spans 14 amino acids. CDR1 MGHRA and CDR2 YSYEKL come from the germline V gene.